The source of this T cell receptor beta chain is a study of T cell responses to AZD1222 COVID-19 vaccine (dated by TCRdb to about 2021). A note on the overall study: AZD1222 recipients whose second dose came at about 4 weeks and those whose second dose came at about 12 weeks were combined into one group, since spike-specific TCR depth and breadth did not differ between the two schedules. Trial participants were enrolled by age into 18-55, 56-69 and 70-plus year subgroups, with roughly 150, 30 and 60 TCR-sequenced participants respectively. A total of about 250 trial participants underwent TCR sequencing, of whom approximately 200 had received two doses of AZD1222 and some 26 had received two doses of the MenACWY control vaccine. The full study reports these points: Vaccine-associated CD4 TCRs spanned the whole spike protein, with dominant responses in regions 160-218 and 743-854. The 56-69-year group was small, and its depth increase did not reach significance, likely because of low power. Reportedly, almost half of the unique spike-specific TCRs recognized epitopes lying outside the regions that are mutated in the B.1.351 and B.1.1.7 variants. Most participants were white British and females outnumbered males, and the authors suggested that clonal diversity may have been underestimated. Because no day 14 peak-response samples were available, the repertoires could be characterized only after the peak T cell response. Conclusions about previously exposed vaccinees were limited because only a handful of AZD1222 recipients were SARS-CoV-2 seropositive at baseline. After two AZD1222 doses, both the breadth and the depth of spike-specific TCRs were significantly higher than at day 0 and than in MenACWY recipients.

This clone was seen a handful of times. What antigen it recognizes has not been identified. No qualities accompany the bases; no much larger clone lies one base away. Sample time point, as interpreted from the label and publication: baseline before first vaccination. Samples from vaccinated people were obtained from the UK trials COV001 and COV002, which included a single-blind randomized controlled phase 2/3 trial of AZD1222 (ChAdOx1 nCoV-19) in healthy adults. For TCRbeta chain sequencing, PBMC samples from trial participants were taken at day 0 and at day 28 after the second dose. The CDR3 regions of human TCRbeta chains were analyzed by immunosequencing. The original methods were these. Repertoire TCRs were checked for matches against a reference library of SARS-CoV-2-specific TCRs that had been generated using the MIRA antigen-specificity platform. Breadth was defined as the fraction of unique TCRs that were SARS-CoV-2-associated, and depth was defined as the fraction of total T cells that were SARS-CoV-2-associated. Using the MIRA data, each spike-specific TCR was mapped to the spike region that the TCR reacts to and placed in a CD4 or CD8 class. Log10-transformed breadth and depth values were compared by one-way ANOVA with Sidak's multiple comparisons tests. The table comes from immuneACCESS by way of TCRdb, which keeps in-frame sequences with V and J called. Part of the clones is missing from these tables; in studies checked, under half for an unresolved V gene and the rest for unknown reasons. Clone size and V and J calls were adopted from that table, with D and trimming inferred from the DNA. The sample table contains 200,000 or so clones; only one count was recorded for around 92% of them. Jointly, the top ten make up under 11% of the sample.

The CDR3 runs 16 residues from the cysteine to the phenylalanine. Kept here is only the CDR3 DNA, which spans 48 bases and is read in frame from base 1. V and J are truncated by 4 bases and 2 bases respectively, leaving an intervening sequence of 15 bases. The germline V gene yields MNHNS for CDR1 and SASEGT for CDR2. The sample consisted of peripheral blood, taken on day 0 of AZD1222 vaccination. The rearrangement combines TRBV6-1 with TRBJ1-5; a weak D assignment points to TRBD1 (5 bases agree). The TCR comes from an adult in good health. The DNA sequence is as follows: TGTGCCAGCAGTGGCCCGAGGGGCGTCGGCAATCAGCCCCAGCATTTT. Its translation is CASSGPRGVGNQPQHF.